Sequencing of this T cell receptor beta chain was carried out in a study of T cells in Graves' hyperthyroidism and ophthalmopathy (dated by TCRdb to between 2017 and 2020). For the wider study: Peripheral blood samples were taken at initial diagnosis, before any treatment was given. To identify distinguishing TCR V-J signatures, a discovery cohort of 100 patients was used, comprising 43 with Graves' ophthalmopathy and 57 with stable Graves' hyperthyroidism. Whether ophthalmopathy could be predicted prospectively was tested in an independent validation cohort made up of 18 to 20 hyperthyroidism patients plus 17 patients who later progressed to ophthalmopathy. The roughly 100 discovery patients were randomly divided into training and test sets at a 7:3 ratio. In several Graves' hyperthyroidism patients, the study also compared T-cell repertoires from thyroid tissue with T-cell repertoires from blood. After blood sampling, hyperthyroidism patients were treated with methimazole at a starting dose of 30 mg daily, and ophthalmopathy patients were treated with high-dose intravenous methylprednisolone. According to the paper, TCR Vbeta CDR3 sequencing was carried out on about 140 peripheral blood samples, which came from approximately 43 ophthalmopathy, fewer than 80 hyperthyroidism and about 17 progressor patients.

The investigation overall reported the following: No statistical method was used to fix the sample size in advance, and group allocation was not hidden from the investigators. In validation, progression to ophthalmopathy was predicted by the model with nearly 71% sensitivity and around 76% specificity, a median of about 6.4 months before onset. Most expanded thyroid clonotypes (frequency above 0.001) were also detected in blood, suggesting blood repertoires may reflect thyroid immune responses. Ophthalmopathy was separated from stable hyperthyroidism by a 13 V-J signature model, with approximately 85% sensitivity and approximately 81% specificity obtained in cross-validation and 80%/75% obtained in testing.

After removal of 6 bases from V and 6 bases from J, the junction retains 21 bases not matched to a gene. Via the germline V gene, CDR1 is MNHNS and CDR2 SASEGT. The CDR3 covers 19 residues, taking in both the cysteine and the phenylalanine. Only CDR3 DNA is held: 57 bases, read in frame from base 1. A remark on this clonotype: The specificity of this receptor is unknown. The sample holds no much larger clone one base away, and base qualities are not on file.

The TCR beta CDR3 regions were amplified from RNA transcripts. For the first round of RT-PCR on the TCR CDR3, the HTBI primer set was used together with the Qiagen OneStep RT-PCR kit. The libraries were constructed in a second round of multiplex PCR and then size-selected and purified. The libraries were sequenced on an Illumina HiSeq2000 using paired-end 100 bp reads. The original methods were these. SOAPnuke was used to process the raw data, with reads discarded if the reads contained adapters or uncalled bases, had a mean Phred below 15, or lacked an exact constant-primer or identifier match. High-quality paired reads were merged using COPE v1.2.5, and each unique nucleotide sequence was defined as a clonotype. Clonotypes were aligned to IMGT TRBV, TRBD and TRBJ reference segments using MiTCR v1.1. The analysis included only V-J combinations with a frequency above 0.0001, which together covered around 99% of the repertoires. The TCS score was defined as the ratio of F50 (clonal expansion) to E x V (chaos), calculated using BLOSUM62-based TCRdist between CDR3 peptides within each V-J. Welch's t-statistics and random forest reduced 500 to 650 V-J features to around 14, which were used in a naive Bayes classifier (R e1071). TCRdb ran its own pipeline on the public reads, namely fastp trimming at Q25 and MiXCR clone calling, and kept in-frame beta chains. Each CDR3 protein appears once, grouped with its most common genes and DNA. TCRdb, not the authors, supplied the V and J calls. The sample table records hundreds of thousands of distinct CDR3 sequences; less than 25% of these occur just once. The top ten clones comprise approximately 30% of the sample.

Ophthalmopathy patients had moderately to severely active disease, with a Clinical Activity Score of 3 or more, a NOSPECS grade of 4 or more, and a disease duration of less than 3 months. Patients with uncontrolled infections, other autoimmune diseases, pregnancy or lactation were excluded. Diagnoses were based on clinical symptoms, serum thyroxine and TRAb, thyroid ultrasound and orbital computed tomography. Ficoll-Paque density gradient centrifugation was used to isolate PBMCs from about 9 ml of fresh peripheral blood. Total RNA was extracted with Trizol reagent, and quality was checked on an Agilent 2100 Bioanalyzer.

This chain joins TRBV6-1 to TRBJ2-1, and 9 bases in between align with TRBD2. The clonotype comes from a man aged 25-40 years with Graves' ophthalmopathy. The sequencing sample was made of blood. This receptor has the CDR3 CASSPPLQLAGEACNEQFF. The DNA sequence follows: TGTGCCAGCAGCCCCCCCCTTCAATTAGCGGGAGAGGCCTGCAATGAGCAGTTCTTC.